What follows are 21 T cell receptor beta chains derived from one specimen sequenced in a study of long-term antiretroviral therapy in people with HIV. Samples were assayed with immunoSEQ v3.0 at survey level. Clones were sequenced by immunoSEQ multiplex PCR, and TCRdb holds only the in-frame ones, with some missing. The sample contains 30,000 to 35,000 clones, approximately 75% of which appear only once. Sample: unsorted PBMCs, taken 3 years after starting antiretroviral therapy. All receptors come from a man aged 50 to 60 with HIV.

By share, this clone counts as medium-sized (0.01 to 0.1%). V gene TRBV19 combines with J gene TRBJ2-2; the D call may be TRBD1 or TRBD2 (5 bases each). V lost 5 bases to trimming and J lost 4 bases, with 8 bases between them. This CDR3 has 13 amino acids. Germline-derived CDR1 and CDR2 are LNHDA and SQIVND (reference sequence). CDR3 amino acids: CASSGTGTGELFF. The CDR3 DNA follows: TGTGCCAGTAGTGGGACGGGCACCGGGGAGCTGTTTTTT.

The chain uses TRBV29-1 and TRBJ2-2; D not certain. Looked up from germline, CDR1 is SQVTM and CDR2 is ANQGSEA. This CDR3 is built from 17 residues. Trimming cost V 1 base and J 2 bases, with 17 bases left between them. The CDR3 reads CSVEVQESIFNTGELFF. The CDR3, as DNA: TGCAGCGTTGAAGTTCAGGAATCCATTTTTAACACCGGGGAGCTGTTTTTT.

The chain is built from TRBV15 and TRBJ2-7; 7 bases agree with TRBD2. The CDR3 totals 14 residues. The germline V gene has CDR1 LNHNV and CDR2 YYDKDF (reference sequence). V shed 1 base and J 7 bases; nucleotides not matched to a gene: 7. For the CDR3, the DNA is TGTGCCACCAGCAGAGCTGGCGGGGGTGGTGAGCAGTACTTC. This sequence encodes CATSRAGGGGEQYF.

This clone was detected only a few times. At one end the junction does not follow the germline gene, possibly because of a read error. J is TRBJ1-1 and V is TRBV7-6; unclear D gene. The germline V gene encodes CDR1 SGHVS and CDR2 FNYEAQ. CDR3 length equals 14 residues. CDR3: CASRLAGPNTEAFF. DNA of the CDR3: TGTGCCAGCAGGTTAGCAGGTCCTAACACTGAAGCTTTCTTT. The variable domain in full, completed from reference TRBV7-6 and TRBJ1-1, reads GAGVSQSPRYKVTKRGQDVALRCDPISGHVSLYWYRQALGQGPEFLTYFNYEAQQDKSGLPNDRFSAERPEGSISTLTIQRTEQRDSAMYRCASRLAGPNTEAFFGQGTRLTVV.

Turning to this clone: At one boundary the junction diverges from the germline segment, which might be a read error. J is TRBJ2-2 and V is TRBV7-7; 9 bases are a match to TRBD2. The length of the CDR3 is 17 residues. Germline assignment: CDR1 SSHAT and CDR2 FNYEAQ (reference sequence). CDR3 DNA: TGTGCTAGCAGCGCTATAGCGGGGGCCCTATTCTCCGGGGAGCTGTTTTTT. Residues: CASSAIAGALFSGELFF.

The rearrangement links TRBV20-1 to TRBJ2-5, with D hard to call. There are 11 residues in the CDR3. CDR1 and CDR2 from the germline V gene are DFQATT and SNEGSKA (reference sequence). Trimming pared 8 bases from V and 2 bases from J, leaving 9 bases between. CDR3 sequence reads: CSPERQETQYF. In nucleotides, the CDR3 is TGCAGTCCCGAAAGGCAAGAGACCCAGTACTTC.

This clone came up a few times. V is TRBV27 and J is TRBJ2-1; 7 bases align to TRBD2. This CDR3 contains 16 residues. Germline V gene data show CDR1 as MNHEY and CDR2 as SMNVEV (reference sequence). Trimming took 6 bases from V and 3 from J; bases not matched to a gene: 11. This CDR3 is CASRPFAGTNYNEQFF. DNA for the CDR3: TGTGCCAGCAGACCTTTCGCGGGGACTAACTACAATGAGCAGTTCTTC.

The chain has TRBV5-1 and TRBJ2-3, with D perhaps matching TRBD2 (5 bases). Germline values: CDR1 SGHRS, CDR2 YFSETQ. Trimming removed 6 bases at V and 0 bases at J, with 11 bases between. CDR3 size: 14 residues. Written as DNA, the CDR3 is TGCGCCAGCAAAGGACTTTCTAGCACAGATACGCAGTATTTT. This translates into CASKGLSSTDTQYF. Together with reference TRBV5-1 and TRBJ2-3, the CDR3 gives the full variable domain: KAGVTQTPRYLIKTRGQQVTLSCSPISGHRSVSWYQQTPGQGLQFLFEYFSETQRNKGNFPGRFSGRQFSNSRSEMNVSTLELGDSALYLCASKGLSSTDTQYFGPGTRLTVL.

V and J are TRBV29-1 and TRBJ2-5, with 12 nucleotides matching TRBD2. Germline V lookup: CDR1 SQVTM, CDR2 ANQGSEA. This CDR3 region has 16 residues. J was trimmed by 2 bases and V by 4 bases; bases with no gene match: 8. The CDR3 region is CSVARLGLAGQETQYF. The CDR3 coding sequence is TGCAGCGTTGCCCGTCTCGGACTAGCGGGACAAGAGACCCAGTACTTC.

The count of this clone is one. The chain is built from TRBV5-1 and TRBJ2-3; 7 bases map to TRBD2. From germline, CDR1 is SGHRS and CDR2 YFSETQ. This CDR3 region has 14 residues. The trim removed 3 bases at V and 2 bases at J, leaving 3 bases unmatched. CDR3 sequence: CASSWGGNTDTQYF. CDR3 nucleotides: TGCGCCAGCAGCTGGGGGGGGAACACAGATACGCAGTATTTT.

This clone was counted a few times. This chain uses TRBV27 with TRBJ1-5; D gene ambiguous. V gave up 2 bases and J gave up 4 bases, with 6 bases separating them. CDR3 length equals 13 residues. Per germline, CDR1 MNHEY and CDR2 SMNVEV (reference sequence). DNA for the CDR3: TGTGCCAGCAGTTTAGCCAGGAATCAGCCCCAGCATTTT. This sequence encodes CASSLARNQPQHF.

V usage is TRBV4-3 and J usage is TRBJ2-5; 12 bases align to TRBD2. The ends lost 0 bases at V and 2 bases at J; junction bases unmatched: 7. Germline V gene data show CDR1 as LGHNA and CDR2 as YSLEER. The CDR3 is 18 amino acids. As DNA, the CDR3 is TGCGCCAGCAGCCAAGATAATCTAGCGGGGGGGAGACAAGAGACCCAGTACTTC. Its protein is CASSQDNLAGGRQETQYF.

This clone was observed a few times. Here the CDR3 reads CASSSTGLGSYEQYF. CDR3 coding DNA: TGTGCCAGCAGTTCCACGGGACTAGGCTCCTACGAGCAGTACTTC. The chain has TRBV28 and TRBJ2-7, with 8 bases that match TRBD2. V shed 4 bases, J shed 0 bases, and the junction held 5 bases outside the gene matches. The CDR3 contains 15 residues. Germline V gene lookup returns CDR1 MDHEN and CDR2 SYDVKM.

The V gene is TRBV28, the J gene TRBJ2-7; 9 bases match TRBD1. V lost 4 bases, J lost 6 bases, and 10 bases stayed unmatched. CDR1 and CDR2 from the germline V gene are MDHEN and SYDVKM. The CDR3 covers 15 residues. Written as DNA, the CDR3 is TGTGCCAGCAGTTCCGCCGGGACAGGGTCAGGCGAGCAGTACTTC. Translated: CASSSAGTGSGEQYF.

The rearrangement uses TRBV19 and TRBJ1-6, with TRBD1 identical over 7 bases. The junction had 6 bases not matched to a gene; V was cut back by 3 bases and J by 10 bases. Germline CDR1 reads LNHDA; CDR2 reads SQIVND (reference sequence). The CDR3 spans 14 residues. CDR3 coding DNA: TGTGCCAGTAGTATCCAACAGGGGCGGTCACCCCTCCACTTT. Its protein is CASSIQQGRSPLHF.

This rearrangement joins TRBV30 to TRBJ2-5, with TRBD2 matching 16 bases. V lost 3 bases, J lost 2 bases, and 3 bases stayed unmatched. Germline V gene data show CDR1 as GTSNPN and CDR2 as SVGIG (reference sequence). The CDR3 is 16 amino acids. The CDR3 sequence: CAWSEGLAGGQETQYF. The CDR3 DNA is TGTGCCTGGAGCGAGGGACTAGCGGGAGGGCAAGAGACCCAGTACTTC. Full variable domain (outside the CDR3, taken from reference TRBV30 and TRBJ2-5): SQTIHQWPATLVQPVGSPLSLECTVEGTSNPNLYWYRQAAGRGLQLLFYSVGIGQISSEVPQNLSASRPQDRQFILSSKKLLLSDSGFYLCAWSEGLAGGQETQYFGPGTRLLVL.

There are a few counts of this clone. The chain employs TRBV4-1 and TRBJ2-5; tentatively, D is TRBD1 or TRBD2 (6 bases each). V shed 0 bases and J shed 4 bases, with 12 bases lying between them. The CDR3 is 15 residues long. Germline V gives CDR1 MGHRA, CDR2 YSYEKL. The CDR3 here is CASSQDFGGLETQYF. The CDR3 DNA sequence: TGCGCCAGCAGCCAAGATTTCGGGGGCCTAGAGACCCAGTACTTC.

The rearrangement uses TRBV6-1 and TRBJ2-1; D uncertain. Germline V CDR1 and CDR2: MNHNS, SASEGT. The CDR3 spans 12 residues. The germline V and J ends were trimmed by 4 bases and 7 bases, with 8 bases remaining between them. The CDR3 spells CASSVRANEQFF. The CDR3 DNA is TGTGCCAGCAGTGTCCGGGCGAATGAGCAGTTCTTC.

The chain has TRBV7-2 and TRBJ1-6; 7 bases line up with TRBD1. This CDR3 is 17 amino acids long. CDR1 and CDR2 from the germline V gene are SGHTA and FQGNSA. V dropped 5 bases and J dropped 0; count of bases not matched to a gene: 7. The DNA for the CDR3 is TGTGCCAGCAGCCCACAGGGGTCCGGCTCCTATAATTCACCCCTCCACTTT. Its protein product is CASSPQGSGSYNSPLHF.

The chain has TRBV10-1 and TRBJ1-3; TRBD1 might be the D (6 bases). The CDR3 totals 13 residues. Trimming shortened V by 6 bases and J by 8 bases, and 14 bases separated the two germline ends. CDR1 and CDR2 (germline): WNHNN, SYGVQD (reference sequence). CDR3 sequence (DNA): TGCGCCAGCAGAAAGACAGGAGTGGACACCATATATTTT. Its translation: CASRKTGVDTIYF.

The chain couples TRBV29-1 to TRBJ1-5; D is possibly TRBD1 (5 bases). The CDR3 runs 15 residues. Germline CDR1 and CDR2: SQVTM and ANQGSEA. Trimming pared 5 bases from V and 3 bases from J, leaving 17 bases between. The CDR3: CSVLLGQGFNQPQHF. For the CDR3, the DNA is TGCAGCGTTCTCCTAGGGCAGGGCTTCAATCAGCCCCAGCATTTT.